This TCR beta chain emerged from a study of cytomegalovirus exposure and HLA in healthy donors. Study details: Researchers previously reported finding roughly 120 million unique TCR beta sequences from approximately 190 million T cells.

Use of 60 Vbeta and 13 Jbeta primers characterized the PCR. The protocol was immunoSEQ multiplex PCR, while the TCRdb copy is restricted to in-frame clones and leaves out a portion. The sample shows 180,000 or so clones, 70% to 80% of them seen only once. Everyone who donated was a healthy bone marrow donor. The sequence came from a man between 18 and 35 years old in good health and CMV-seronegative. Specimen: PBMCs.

The CDR3: CASSQWGEAQPQHF. CDR3 bases: TGTGCCAGTTCTCAATGGGGGGAGGCTCAGCCCCAGCATTTT. The chain uses TRBV19 and TRBJ1-5, with D tentatively TRBD1 (5 bases). V lost 8 bases and J 6 bases, leaving 17 bases between the germline ends. The CDR3 is 14 residues long. Germline lookup yields CDR1 LNHDA and CDR2 SQIVND (reference sequence).